The clone carrying this T cell receptor beta chain came up a few times. Antigen specificity is unknown. Template switching created a universal primer site, and the cDNA included unique molecular identifiers. TCRdb reprocessed the 5' RACE reads via MiXCR and lists one record per CDR3 protein. The sample carries hundreds of thousands of distinct CDR3 sequences, approximately 6% recorded once. The data originate from a study of identical twins. Study findings and constraints: Excess sharing by twins proved weaker in beta out-of-frame sequences. Memory repertoires showed no such pattern, whereas abundant cord blood beta clonotypes carried fewer insertions. The study found excess low generation probability among twin-shared out-of-frame alpha sequences.

This CDR3 region has 18 residues. V was pared by 3 bases and J by 0 bases, with 18 bases between. CDR1 and CDR2 (germline): SGHAT, FQDESV (reference sequence). This receptor was obtained from a man aged 18 to 35 in good health. The sequenced sample consisted of naive T cells sorted from blood. The V gene is TRBV11-1, the J gene TRBJ1-3; tentative D call: TRBD1 (5 bases). In nucleotides, the CDR3 is TGTGCCAGCAGCTTCCGGGACGACCTATCGGGCTCTGGAAACACCATATATTTT. Amino acid sequence: CASSFRDDLSGSGNTIYF.